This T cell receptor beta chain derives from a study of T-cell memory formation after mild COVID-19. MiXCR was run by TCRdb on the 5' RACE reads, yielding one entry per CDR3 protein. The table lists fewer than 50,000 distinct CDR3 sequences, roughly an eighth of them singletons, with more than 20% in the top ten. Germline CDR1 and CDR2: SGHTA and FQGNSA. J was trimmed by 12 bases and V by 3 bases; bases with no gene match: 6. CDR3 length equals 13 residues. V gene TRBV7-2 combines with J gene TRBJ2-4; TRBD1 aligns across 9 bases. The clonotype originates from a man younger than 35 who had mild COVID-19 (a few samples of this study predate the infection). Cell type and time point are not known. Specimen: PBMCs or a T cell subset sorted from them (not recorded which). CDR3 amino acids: CASSLDRGHTQYF. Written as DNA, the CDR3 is TGTGCCAGCAGCTTGGACAGGGGTCACACTCAGTACTTC.